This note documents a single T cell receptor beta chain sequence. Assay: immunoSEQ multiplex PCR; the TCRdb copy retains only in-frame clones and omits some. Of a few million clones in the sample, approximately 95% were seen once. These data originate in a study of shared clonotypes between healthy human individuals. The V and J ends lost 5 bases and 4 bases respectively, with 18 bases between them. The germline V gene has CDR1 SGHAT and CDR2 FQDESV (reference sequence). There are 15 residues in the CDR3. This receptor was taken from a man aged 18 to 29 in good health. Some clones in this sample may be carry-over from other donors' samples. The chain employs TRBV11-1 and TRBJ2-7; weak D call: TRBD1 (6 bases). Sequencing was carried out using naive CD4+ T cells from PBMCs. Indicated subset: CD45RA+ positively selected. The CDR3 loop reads CASSLINRAPYEQYF. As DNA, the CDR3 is TGTGCCAGCAGCCTTATTAACAGGGCCCCTTACGAGCAGTACTTC.